This T cell receptor (beta chain) was retrieved from a study of blood T cells in healthy people across ages. In the study overall: Through template switching, about one barcoded beta molecule was captured per two T cells, as measured in model experiments.

Regarding the study as a whole: Among long-lived donors, naive CD4+ cells were more numerous and diversity higher than in aged donors. Getting older went along with TCR beta diversity per million T cells dropping roughly linearly.

A sample-barcoded 5' primer and a J-beta primer mix were used in a second PCR of about 7 to 11 cycles. Each CDR3 protein is one row after TCRdb ran MiXCR on the 5' RACE reads. The table lists about a million distinct CDR3 sequences, 51% of them singletons. Only a few counts were recorded for this clonotype. The antigen remains undetermined. Every sample gave at least 5 micrograms of total RNA when it was extracted. Germline CDR1 reads SGHRS; CDR2 reads YFSETQ. The CDR3 contains 14 residues. Trimming removed 2 bases from V and 7 bases from J; junction bases left unmatched: 8. J is TRBJ1-2 and V is TRBV5-1, with 7 nucleotides matching TRBD1. The sample comprised blood. The receptor was isolated from a woman aged 55-70 years in good health. Here the CDR3 reads CASSLTGEYFGYTF. For the CDR3, the DNA is TGCGCCAGCAGCTTAACAGGGGAATACTTTGGCTACACCTTC.